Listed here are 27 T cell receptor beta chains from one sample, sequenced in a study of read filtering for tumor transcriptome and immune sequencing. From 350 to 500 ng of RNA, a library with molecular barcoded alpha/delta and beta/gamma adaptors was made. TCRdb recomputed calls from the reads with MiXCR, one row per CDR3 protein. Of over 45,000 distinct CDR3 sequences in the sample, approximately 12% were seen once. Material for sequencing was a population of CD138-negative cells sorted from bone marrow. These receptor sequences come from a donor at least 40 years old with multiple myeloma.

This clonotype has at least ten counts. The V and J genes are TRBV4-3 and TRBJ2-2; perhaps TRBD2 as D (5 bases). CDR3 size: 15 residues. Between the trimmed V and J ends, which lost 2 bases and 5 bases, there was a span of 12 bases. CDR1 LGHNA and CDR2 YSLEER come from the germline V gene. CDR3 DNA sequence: TGCGCCAGCAGCCAACTGAGGGTCAGTACCGGGGAGCTGTTTTTT. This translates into CASSQLRVSTGELFF.

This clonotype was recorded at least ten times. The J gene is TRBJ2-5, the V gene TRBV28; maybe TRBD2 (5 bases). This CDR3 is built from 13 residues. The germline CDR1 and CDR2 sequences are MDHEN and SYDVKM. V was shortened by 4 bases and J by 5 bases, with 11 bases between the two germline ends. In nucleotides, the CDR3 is TGTGCCAGCAGTTCCAGGACTGGGGAGACCCAGTACTTC. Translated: CASSSRTGETQYF.

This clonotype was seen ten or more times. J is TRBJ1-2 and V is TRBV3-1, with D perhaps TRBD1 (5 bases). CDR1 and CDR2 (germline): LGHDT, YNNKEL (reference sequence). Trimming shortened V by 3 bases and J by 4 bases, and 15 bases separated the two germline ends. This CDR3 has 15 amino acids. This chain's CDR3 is CASSHTGTQPYGYTF. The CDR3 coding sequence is TGTGCCAGCAGCCATACCGGGACCCAACCCTATGGCTACACCTTC.

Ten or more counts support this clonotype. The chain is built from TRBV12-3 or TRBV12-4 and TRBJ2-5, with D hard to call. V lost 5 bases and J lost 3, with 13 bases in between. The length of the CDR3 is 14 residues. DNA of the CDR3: TGTGCCAGCAGTCCGGGCAGAGAGGAAGAGACCCAGTACTTC. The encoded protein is CASSPGREEETQYF.

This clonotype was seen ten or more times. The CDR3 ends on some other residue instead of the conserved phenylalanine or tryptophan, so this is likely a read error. CDR3 sequence (DNA): TGTGCCAGCAGCCTGGGACTTTCCCCCCATGAGCAGTTCCTC. It translates to CASSLGLSPHEQFL. The chain links TRBV7-2 to TRBJ2-1, with D possibly matching TRBD2 (6 bases). The CDR3 contains 14 residues. Germline lookup yields CDR1 SGHTA and CDR2 FQGNSA. The V end was cut by 5 bases, the J end by 8 bases, with 16 bases between.

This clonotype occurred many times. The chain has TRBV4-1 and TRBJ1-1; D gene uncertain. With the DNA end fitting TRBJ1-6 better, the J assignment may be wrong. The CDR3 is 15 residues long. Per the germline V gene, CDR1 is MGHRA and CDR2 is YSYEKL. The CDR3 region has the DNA TGCGCCAGCAGCCAGTCTCGGGAACATAATTCACCCCTCCACTTT. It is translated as CASSQSREHNSPLHF.

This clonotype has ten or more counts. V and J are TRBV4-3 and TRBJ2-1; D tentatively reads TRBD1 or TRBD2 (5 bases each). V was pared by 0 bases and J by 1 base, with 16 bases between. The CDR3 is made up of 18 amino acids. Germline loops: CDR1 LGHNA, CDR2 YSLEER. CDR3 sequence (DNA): TGCGCCAGCAGCCAAGAAAGGGCGTGGGGGATTTCCTACAATGAGCAGTTCTTC. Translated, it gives CASSQERAWGISYNEQFF.

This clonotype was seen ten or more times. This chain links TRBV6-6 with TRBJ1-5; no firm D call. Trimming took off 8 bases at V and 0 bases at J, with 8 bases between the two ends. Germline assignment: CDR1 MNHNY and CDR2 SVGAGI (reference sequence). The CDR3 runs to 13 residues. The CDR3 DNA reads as TGTGCCAGCCGACACGATAGCAATCAGCCCCAGCATTTT. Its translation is CASRHDSNQPQHF.

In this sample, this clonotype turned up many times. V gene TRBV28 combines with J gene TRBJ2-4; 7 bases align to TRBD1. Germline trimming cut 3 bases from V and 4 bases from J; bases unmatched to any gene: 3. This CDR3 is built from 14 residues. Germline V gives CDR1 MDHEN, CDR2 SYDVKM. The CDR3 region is CASSFWDRKNIQYF. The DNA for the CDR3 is TGTGCCAGCAGTTTTTGGGACAGAAAAAACATTCAGTACTTC.

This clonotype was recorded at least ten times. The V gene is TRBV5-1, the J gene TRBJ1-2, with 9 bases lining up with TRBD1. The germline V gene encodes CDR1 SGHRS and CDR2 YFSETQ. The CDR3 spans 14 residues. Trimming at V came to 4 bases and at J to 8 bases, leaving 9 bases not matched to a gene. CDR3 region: CASSPRTGDRGYTF. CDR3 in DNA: TGCGCCAGCAGCCCACGGACAGGGGATAGAGGCTACACCTTC.

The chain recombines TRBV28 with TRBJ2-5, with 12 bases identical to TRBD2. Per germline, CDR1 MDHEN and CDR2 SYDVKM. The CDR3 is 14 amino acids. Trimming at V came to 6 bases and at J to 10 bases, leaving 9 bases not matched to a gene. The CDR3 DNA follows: TGTGCCAGCAGCTCGCGGACTAGCGGGATGTGCCAGTACTTC. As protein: CASSSRTSGMCQYF.

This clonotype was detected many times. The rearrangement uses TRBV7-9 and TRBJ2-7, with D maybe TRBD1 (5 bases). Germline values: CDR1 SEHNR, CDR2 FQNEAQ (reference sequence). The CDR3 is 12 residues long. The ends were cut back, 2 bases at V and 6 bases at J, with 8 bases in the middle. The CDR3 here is CASSLQGSEQYF. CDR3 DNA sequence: TGTGCCAGCAGCTTACAGGGAAGCGAGCAGTACTTC.

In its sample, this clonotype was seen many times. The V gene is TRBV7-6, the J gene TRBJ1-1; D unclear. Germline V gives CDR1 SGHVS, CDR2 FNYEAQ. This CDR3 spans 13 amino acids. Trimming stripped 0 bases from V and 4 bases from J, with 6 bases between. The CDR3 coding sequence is TGTGCCAGCAGCTTAGCTCTGGGCACTGAAGCTTTCTTT. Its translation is CASSLALGTEAFF. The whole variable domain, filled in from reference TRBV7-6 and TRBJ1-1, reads GAGVSQSPRYKVTKRGQDVALRCDPISGHVSLYWYRQALGQGPEFLTYFNYEAQQDKSGLPNDRFSAERPEGSISTLTIQRTEQRDSAMYRCASSLALGTEAFFGQGTRLTVV.

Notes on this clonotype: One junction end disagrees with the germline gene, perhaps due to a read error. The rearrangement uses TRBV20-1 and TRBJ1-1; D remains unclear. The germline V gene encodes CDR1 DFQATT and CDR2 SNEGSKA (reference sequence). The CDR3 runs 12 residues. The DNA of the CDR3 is TGCGGTGCATTGTCTGAAAACACTGAAGCTTTCTTT. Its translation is CGALSENTEAFF.

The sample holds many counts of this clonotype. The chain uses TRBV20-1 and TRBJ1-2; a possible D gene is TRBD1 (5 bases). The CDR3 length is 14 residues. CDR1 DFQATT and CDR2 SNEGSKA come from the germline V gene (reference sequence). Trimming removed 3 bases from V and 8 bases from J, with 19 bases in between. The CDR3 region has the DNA TGCAGTGCTAGGACAGCTGACGAAGTCTGGGGCTACACCTTC. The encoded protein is CSARTADEVWGYTF.

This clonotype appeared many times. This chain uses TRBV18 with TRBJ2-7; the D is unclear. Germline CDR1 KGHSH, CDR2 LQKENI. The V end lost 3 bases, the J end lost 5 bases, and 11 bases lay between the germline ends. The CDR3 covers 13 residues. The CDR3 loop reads CASSPRGEDEQYF. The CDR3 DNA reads TGTGCCAGCTCACCTCGCGGAGAGGACGAGCAGTACTTC.

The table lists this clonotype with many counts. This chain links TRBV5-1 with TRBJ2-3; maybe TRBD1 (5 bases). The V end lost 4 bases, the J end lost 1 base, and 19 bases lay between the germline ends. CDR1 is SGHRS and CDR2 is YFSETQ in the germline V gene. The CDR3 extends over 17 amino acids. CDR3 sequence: CASSPRTFFRGTDTQYF. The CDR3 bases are TGCGCCAGCAGCCCCCGGACATTCTTTCGGGGCACAGATACGCAGTATTTT.

CDR3 DNA sequence: TGCATCGCACCGGGACACGACACCGGGGAGCTGTTTTTT. It yields the protein CIAPGHDTGELFF. The genes are TRBV29-1 and TRBJ2-2; TRBD1 is a possible D gene (6 bases). Germline CDR1 and CDR2: SQVTM and ANQGSEA. The CDR3 loop spans 13 amino acids.

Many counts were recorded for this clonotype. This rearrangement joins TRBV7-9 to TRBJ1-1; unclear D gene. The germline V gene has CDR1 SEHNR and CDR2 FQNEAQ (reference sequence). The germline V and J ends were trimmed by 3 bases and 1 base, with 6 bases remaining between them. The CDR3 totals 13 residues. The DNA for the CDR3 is TGTGCCAGCAGCTTGTCCTGGAACACTGAAGCTTTCTTT. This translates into CASSLSWNTEAFF.

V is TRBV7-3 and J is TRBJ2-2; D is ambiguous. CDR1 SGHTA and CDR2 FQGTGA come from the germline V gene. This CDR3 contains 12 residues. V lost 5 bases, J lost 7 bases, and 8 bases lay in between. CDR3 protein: CASSQQNGELFF. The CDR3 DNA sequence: TGTGCCAGCAGCCAACAAAACGGGGAGCTGTTTTTT.

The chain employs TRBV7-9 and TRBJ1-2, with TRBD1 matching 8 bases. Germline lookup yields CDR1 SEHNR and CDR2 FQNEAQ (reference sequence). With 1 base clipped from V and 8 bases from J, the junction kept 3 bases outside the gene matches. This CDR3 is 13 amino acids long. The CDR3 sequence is CASSLVAGGGYTF. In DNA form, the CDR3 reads TGTGCCAGCAGCTTAGTAGCAGGGGGCGGCTACACCTTC.

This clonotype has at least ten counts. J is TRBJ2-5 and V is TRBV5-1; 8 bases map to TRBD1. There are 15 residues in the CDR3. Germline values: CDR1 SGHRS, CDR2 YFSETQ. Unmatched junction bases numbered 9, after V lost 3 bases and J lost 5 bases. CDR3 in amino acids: CASSWGGQGSETQYF. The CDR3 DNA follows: TGCGCCAGCAGCTGGGGAGGACAGGGTTCCGAGACCCAGTACTTC.

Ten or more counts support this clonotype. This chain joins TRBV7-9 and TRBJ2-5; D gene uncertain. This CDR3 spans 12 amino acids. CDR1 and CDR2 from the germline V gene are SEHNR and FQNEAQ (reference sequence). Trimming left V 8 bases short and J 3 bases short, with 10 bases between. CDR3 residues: CASGYGEETQYF. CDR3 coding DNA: TGTGCCAGCGGCTACGGAGAAGAGACCCAGTACTTC.

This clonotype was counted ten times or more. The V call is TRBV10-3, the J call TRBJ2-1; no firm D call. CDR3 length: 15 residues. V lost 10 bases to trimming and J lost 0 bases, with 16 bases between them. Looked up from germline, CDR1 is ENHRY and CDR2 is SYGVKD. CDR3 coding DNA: TGTGCCACCAGGAGCGAGTCCTTCTCCTACAATGAGCAGTTCTTC. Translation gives CATRSESFSYNEQFF.

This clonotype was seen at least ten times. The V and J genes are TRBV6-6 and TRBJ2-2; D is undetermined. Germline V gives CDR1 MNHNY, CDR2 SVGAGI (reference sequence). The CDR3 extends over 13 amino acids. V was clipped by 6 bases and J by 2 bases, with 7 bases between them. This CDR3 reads CASRTSNTGELFF. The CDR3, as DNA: TGTGCCAGCAGGACTTCCAACACCGGGGAGCTGTTTTTT.

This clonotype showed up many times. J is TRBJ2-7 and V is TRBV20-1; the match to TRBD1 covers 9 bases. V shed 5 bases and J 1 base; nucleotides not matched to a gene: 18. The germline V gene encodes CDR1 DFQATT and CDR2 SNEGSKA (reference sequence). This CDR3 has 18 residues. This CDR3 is CSADRLQGAVSISYEQYF. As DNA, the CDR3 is TGCAGTGCTGACCGACTACAGGGGGCCGTATCTATTTCCTACGAGCAGTACTTC.

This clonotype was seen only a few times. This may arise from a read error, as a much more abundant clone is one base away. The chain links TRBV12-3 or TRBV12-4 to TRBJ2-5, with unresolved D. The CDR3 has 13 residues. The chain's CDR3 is CASSRRVPETQCF. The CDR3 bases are TGTGCCAGCAGCCGCAGAGTGCCGGAGACCCAGTGCTTC.